Following are 8 T cell receptor beta chains from one sample sequenced in a study of identical twins. TCRdb re-called the 5' RACE reads through MiXCR, storing one row per CDR3 protein. The data hold 1.5 million to 2 million distinct CDR3 sequences, with roughly a third observed a single time. Sequencing was performed on cord blood. Every receptor here comes from a newborn girl in good health.

This clonotype was counted a single time. V usage is TRBV7-2 and J usage is TRBJ1-1; D is unresolved. Trimming cost V 6 bases and J 0 bases, with 14 bases left between them. The CDR3 extends over 15 amino acids. From germline, CDR1 is SGHTA and CDR2 FQGNSA. This chain's CDR3 is CASSLPQYMNTEAFF. The CDR3 DNA follows: TGTGCCAGCAGTTTGCCACAGTATATGAACACTGAAGCTTTCTTT.

At least ten counts were recorded for this clonotype. This sequence joins TRBV4-2 and TRBJ2-3; no firm D call. Germline-derived CDR1 and CDR2 are LGHNA and YNFKEQ. The CDR3 is 15 residues long. V was pared by 0 bases and J by 0 bases, with 7 bases between. The CDR3 is CASSQDPSSTDTQYF. CDR3 DNA: TGTGCCAGCAGCCAAGATCCTAGTAGCACAGATACGCAGTATTTT.

This clonotype was observed a handful of times. The chain has TRBV5-1 and TRBJ2-7, with D uncertain. CDR3 size: 14 residues. In germline, CDR1 is SGHRS, CDR2 YFSETQ. Trimming shortened V by 0 bases and J by 4 bases, and 11 bases separated the two germline ends. CDR3 sequence (DNA): TGCGCCAGCAGCTTGGCTCCAGGAAGATACGAGCAGTACTTC. Amino acid sequence: CASSLAPGRYEQYF.

This clonotype was picked up a small number of times. The CDR3 loop reads CSENRAITYEQYF. The DNA of the CDR3 is TGCAGTGAGAACAGGGCTATAACCTACGAGCAGTACTTC. The rearrangement uses TRBV20-1 and TRBJ2-7, with a possible D match to TRBD1 (6 bases). CDR3 length: 13 residues. The germline gives CDR1 DFQATT, CDR2 SNEGSKA (reference sequence). Trimming stripped 7 bases from V and 2 bases from J, with 15 bases between.

This chain uses TRBV3-1 with TRBJ1-2; D is perhaps TRBD1 (6 bases). Germline-derived CDR1 and CDR2 are LGHDT and YNNKEL (reference sequence). The CDR3 is 16 residues long. With 0 bases removed from V and 3 bases from J, the gap between germline ends came to 14 bases. The CDR3 loop is CASSQDRGAYDYGYTF. The CDR3 DNA sequence: TGTGCCAGCAGCCAAGATCGGGGGGCTTACGACTATGGCTACACCTTC.

V gene TRBV30 combines with J gene TRBJ2-1, with 7 bases aligning to TRBD2. CDR1 is GTSNPN and CDR2 is SVGIG in the germline V gene (reference sequence). The V gene end was trimmed by 1 base and the J gene end by 3 bases; junction bases not matched to a gene: 3. CDR3 length equals 14 residues. CDR3 DNA: TGTGCCTGGAGTGCCCGGACTAGCTACAATGAGCAGTTCTTC. Its protein product is CAWSARTSYNEQFF.

V usage is TRBV30 and J usage is TRBJ1-6; TRBD1 matches at 10 bases. CDR1 is GTSNPN, CDR2 SVGIG, per germline (reference sequence). V shed 8 bases, J shed 10 bases, and the junction held 5 bases outside the gene matches. The length of the CDR3 is 12 residues. The DNA for the CDR3 is TGTGCCCGACAGGGGGCTGGATCACCCCTCCACTTT. Translating it yields CARQGAGSPLHF.

This clonotype was picked up a small number of times. This chain joins TRBV5-1 and TRBJ2-3, with unresolved D. The CDR3 totals 13 residues. CDR1 is SGHRS, CDR2 YFSETQ, per germline. Deletions cut 6 bases from V and 3 bases from J, with 11 bases between. In DNA, the CDR3 is TGCGCCAGCAACGACGGCAAAACAGATACGCAGTATTTT. Translating gives CASNDGKTDTQYF.